This entry lists 27 T cell receptor beta chains sequenced from one sample in a study of blood T cell repertoires in COVID-19. This table comes from immunoSEQ multiplex PCR, and its TCRdb copy is limited to in-frame clones, with some not included. The sample lists roughly 80,000 clones, roughly four fifths occurring once. The material sequenced was peripheral blood. The receptors come from a man older than 75 with acute or convalescent COVID-19.

V gene TRBV5-1 combines with J gene TRBJ1-4, with 7 bases identical to TRBD1. V dropped 4 bases and J dropped 7; count of bases not matched to a gene: 7. Germline V gene lookup returns CDR1 SGHRS and CDR2 YFSETQ. The CDR3 has 14 residues. CDR3 in amino acids: CASSPGPGGEKLFF. The CDR3 DNA follows: TGCGCCAGCAGCCCGGGACCAGGGGGTGAAAAACTGTTTTTT.

This chain connects TRBV19 to TRBJ1-5; 7 bases map to TRBD1. Germline trimming cut 5 bases from V and 1 base from J; bases unmatched to any gene: 8. Germline V gives CDR1 LNHDA, CDR2 SQIVND (reference sequence). The CDR3 is 16 residues long. CDR3 sequence (DNA): TGTGCCAGTAGTCCGTACGGACAGGCGAGCAATCAGCCCCAGCATTTT. Translated, it gives CASSPYGQASNQPQHF. Using reference TRBV19 and TRBJ1-5 for the parts outside the CDR3, the full variable domain is DGGITQSPKYLFRKEGQNVTLSCEQNLNHDAMYWYRQDPGQGLRLIYYSQIVNDFQKGDIAEGYSVSREKKESFPLTVTSAQKNPTAFYLCASSPYGQASNQPQHFGDGTRLSIL.

Only one count was recorded for this clone. The rearrangement uses TRBV5-1 and TRBJ2-7; the D is unclear. From germline, CDR1 is SGHRS and CDR2 YFSETQ. CDR3 length equals 11 residues. V gave up 8 bases and J gave up 2 bases, with 8 bases separating them. The CDR3 region has the DNA TGCGCCAGTTGCTATACCTACGAGCAGTACTTC. Translation gives CASCYTYEQYF. Combining the CDR3 with reference TRBV5-1 and TRBJ2-7 gives the whole variable domain KAGVTQTPRYLIKTRGQQVTLSCSPISGHRSVSWYQQTPGQGLQFLFEYFSETQRNKGNFPGRFSGRQFSNSRSEMNVSTLELGDSALYLCASCYTYEQYFGPGTRLTVT.

This clone was counted a single time. This chain links TRBV30 with TRBJ1-1, with 8 bases identical to TRBD1. The germline gives CDR1 GTSNPN, CDR2 SVGIG (reference sequence). Unmatched junction bases numbered 6, after V lost 7 bases and J lost 8 bases. The CDR3 spans 11 residues. CDR3 in DNA: TGTGCCTCCGACAGGGGTCCCGAAGCTTTCTTT. Residues: CASDRGPEAFF.

This chain links TRBV14 with TRBJ1-5, with D perhaps TRBD1 (5 bases). Germline lookup yields CDR1 SGHDN and CDR2 FVKESK. The CDR3 has 17 amino acids. V shed 1 base and J shed 9 bases, with 22 bases lying between them. The CDR3 DNA reads as TGTGCCAGCAGCCAAGTTCTTCGTACAGGTGTTTATGGGCCCCAGCATTTT. Translation: CASSQVLRTGVYGPQHF.

This sequence joins TRBV30 and TRBJ1-2; no firm D call. Trimming removed 4 bases from V and 0 bases from J, with 15 bases in between. CDR1 is GTSNPN and CDR2 is SVGIG in the germline V gene (reference sequence). CDR3 length equals 15 residues. The CDR3 DNA reads as TGTGCCTGGACCAAATACTCAAAAACTAACTATGGCTACACCTTC. Encoded protein: CAWTKYSKTNYGYTF.

The genes are TRBV19 and TRBJ2-7; 9 bases agree with TRBD2. CDR1 and CDR2 (germline): LNHDA, SQIVND (reference sequence). With V trimmed by 3 bases and J by 3 bases, 3 bases remained unmatched. The CDR3 loop spans 14 amino acids. The CDR3 region has the DNA TGTGCCAGTAGTATCGCGGGGGGGCTCTACGAGCAGTACTTC. This codes for CASSIAGGLYEQYF.

As for this clone: This same CDR3 is encoded by further DNA sequences in the sample. CDR3 coding DNA: TGTGCCAGCGGGGGGACAGGGGGCAATCAGCCCCAGCATTTT. Its translation is CASGGTGGNQPQHF. The chain is built from TRBV2 and TRBJ1-5; 10 nucleotides match TRBD1. Trimming took 8 bases from V and 2 from J; bases not matched to a gene: 3. The CDR3 has 14 residues. CDR1 is SNHLY, CDR2 FYNNEI, per germline.

The chain uses TRBV7-9 and TRBJ2-7; TRBD1 is a possible D gene (6 bases). Germline V lookup: CDR1 SEHNR, CDR2 FQNEAQ (reference sequence). V lost 5 bases and J 4 bases, leaving 9 bases between the germline ends. The CDR3 spans 12 residues. CDR3: CASSTDSYEQYF. DNA for the CDR3: TGTGCCAGCAGCACGGACAGTTACGAGCAGTACTTC.

The J gene is TRBJ2-1, the V gene TRBV7-8, with 8 bases matching TRBD2. Per germline, CDR1 SGHVS and CDR2 FQNEAQ. The V gene end was trimmed by 2 bases and the J gene end by 0 bases; junction bases not matched to a gene: 0. CDR3 length: 15 residues. This chain's CDR3 is CASSLLAGSYNEQFF. CDR3 DNA: TGTGCCAGCAGCTTACTAGCGGGCTCCTACAATGAGCAGTTCTTC.

The chain combines TRBV12-5 with TRBJ1-5, with TRBD1 as a possible D gene (5 bases). This CDR3 comprises 13 residues. The V and J ends lost 7 bases and 6 bases respectively, with 13 bases between them. Germline values: CDR1 LGHNT, CDR2 FRNRAP. The CDR3 region has the DNA TGTGCTAGTGCCCTCAGGGAAGGTCAGCCCCAGCATTTT. It translates to CASALREGQPQHF.

This clone was seen more than once but under ten times. This chain joins TRBV5-6 and TRBJ2-3, with 10 bases that match TRBD2. The CDR3 is made up of 16 amino acids. J was trimmed by 3 bases and V by 3 bases; bases with no gene match: 7. Germline CDR1 and CDR2: SGHDT and YYEEEE. CDR3 loop: CASSSSLAGWTDTQYF. The CDR3 DNA reads as TGTGCCAGCAGCTCCTCACTAGCGGGGTGGACAGATACGCAGTATTTT.

V gene TRBV19 combines with J gene TRBJ1-2, with D hard to call. The germline V gene encodes CDR1 LNHDA and CDR2 SQIVND (reference sequence). This CDR3 has 15 amino acids. Trimming cost V 2 bases and J 0 bases, with 10 bases left between them. The CDR3 coding sequence is TGTGCCAGTAGTATAACACCCTCTCCTAACTATGGCTACACCTTC. Translating it yields CASSITPSPNYGYTF.

This clone was observed a few times. V gene TRBV7-8 combines with J gene TRBJ2-5; 7 positions match TRBD1. The CDR3 has 16 residues. Per the germline V gene, CDR1 is SGHVS and CDR2 is FQNEAQ. The trim removed 0 bases at V and 7 bases at J, leaving 11 bases unmatched. CDR3 sequence: CASSLARLRSGGTQYF. The CDR3 DNA reads TGTGCCAGCAGCTTAGCCCGCCTCCGGTCAGGGGGGACCCAGTACTTC.

The table lists this clone with a few counts. At one of its ends the junction is not consistent with the germline gene, which may arise from a read error. The chain combines TRBV7-9 with TRBJ1-2; TRBD1 is a possible D gene (5 bases). Germline-derived CDR1 and CDR2 are SEHNR and FQNEAQ (reference sequence). This CDR3 is built from 14 residues. CDR3 protein: CASSHSRVYYGYTF. Here the CDR3 DNA reads TGTGCCAGCAGCCATAGCAGGGTCTACTACGGCTACACCTTC.

The chain links TRBV5-4 to TRBJ2-7; 8 positions match TRBD1. CDR3 length: 14 amino acids. Germline V gene sequence: CDR1 SGHNT, CDR2 YYREEE (reference sequence). After removal of 2 bases from V and 7 bases from J, the junction contained 8 bases not matched to a gene. Here the CDR3 reads CASSFRQGAREQYF. CDR3 DNA sequence: TGTGCCAGCAGCTTCCGGCAGGGGGCGCGAGAGCAGTACTTC.

The genes are TRBV19 and TRBJ1-5; D might be TRBD1 (5 bases). Germline CDR1 is LNHDA and CDR2 is SQIVND (reference sequence). The CDR3 extends over 13 amino acids. Between the trimmed V and J ends, which lost 6 bases and 3 bases, there was a span of 9 bases. The CDR3 here is CASRETDNQPQHF. The CDR3 nucleotides are TGTGCCAGTAGGGAGACAGACAATCAGCCCCAGCATTTT.

V is TRBV10-3 and J is TRBJ2-3, with 8 positions matching TRBD2. The CDR3 consists of 17 residues. The germline V gene has CDR1 ENHRY and CDR2 SYGVKD. With 0 bases clipped from V and 8 bases from J, the junction kept 13 bases outside the gene matches. CDR3 nucleotide sequence: TGTGCCATCAGTGAGTCGGGAGCGGGGGACCGGAGGGGTACGCAGTATTTT. The encoded protein is CAISESGAGDRRGTQYF.

The J gene is TRBJ1-1, the V gene TRBV20-1; possibly TRBD1 for D (5 bases). The V gene's germline CDR1 is DFQATT and CDR2 SNEGSKA (reference sequence). This CDR3 is built from 10 residues. Between the trimmed V and J ends, which lost 5 bases and 6 bases, there was a span of 7 bases. In DNA, the CDR3 is TGCAGTGCTCCAGGGCCTGAAGCTTTCTTT. Translating gives CSAPGPEAFF.

This chain links TRBV7-6 with TRBJ1-2; 7 bases are a match to TRBD1. The trim removed 1 base at V and 2 bases at J, leaving 4 bases unmatched. CDR1 and CDR2 (germline): SGHVS, FNYEAQ. The CDR3 totals 15 residues. The DNA of the CDR3 is TGTGCCAGCAGCTTAGACAGGGGTGGAAACTATGGCTACACCTTC. Translated, it gives CASSLDRGGNYGYTF.

This chain connects TRBV11-3 to TRBJ2-7; D is perhaps TRBD1 (6 bases). V was cut by 11 bases and J by 2 bases, with 16 bases left in between. Germline V gene data show CDR1 as SGHNT and CDR2 as YENEEA. The CDR3 consists of 13 residues. CDR3 nucleotide sequence: TGTGCCGGACCCACAGGGATGACCTACGAGCAGTACTTC. Its protein product is CAGPTGMTYEQYF.

This chain uses TRBV19 with TRBJ2-7; a weak D match, TRBD1 (6 bases). Trimming took 5 bases from V and 0 from J, leaving 11 bases between them. The CDR3 covers 14 residues. CDR1 and CDR2 from the germline V gene are LNHDA and SQIVND (reference sequence). In nucleotides, the CDR3 is TGTGCCAGTAGTTCCCAGGGGCACTCCTACGAGCAGTACTTC. This sequence encodes CASSSQGHSYEQYF.

The rearrangement uses TRBV2 and TRBJ2-5, with D perhaps matching TRBD1 (6 bases). The germline V gene has CDR1 SNHLY and CDR2 FYNNEI. V dropped 4 bases and J dropped 7 bases, with 13 bases sitting between them. There are 13 residues in the CDR3. CDR3 nucleotides: TGTGCCAGCAGTGGGACAGCCGCGGGGACCCAGTACTTC. Its protein is CASSGTAAGTQYF.

The chain has TRBV27 and TRBJ1-5, with D tentatively TRBD1 (5 bases). Germline loops: CDR1 MNHEY, CDR2 SMNVEV (reference sequence). The CDR3 consists of 16 residues. Trimming shortened V by 1 base and J by 2 bases, and 12 bases separated the two germline ends. CDR3 in amino acids: CASSLLGAWGNQPQHF. The CDR3 region has the DNA TGTGCCAGCAGTTTATTAGGGGCTTGGGGCAATCAGCCCCAGCATTTT.

The V gene is TRBV7-2, the J gene TRBJ1-5; no firm D call. The V gene's germline CDR1 is SGHTA and CDR2 FQGNSA. This CDR3 contains 17 residues. The germline V and J ends were trimmed by 2 bases and 0 bases, with 14 bases remaining between them. In DNA, the CDR3 is TGTGCCAGCAGCTTAAACCGTGGGAGCTATAGCAATCAGCCCCAGCATTTT. Encoded protein: CASSLNRGSYSNQPQHF.

V gene TRBV3-1 (or the pseudogene TRBV3-2) combines with J gene TRBJ1-1; 7 positions match TRBD1. The ends lost 4 bases at V and 3 bases at J; junction bases unmatched: 11. Per the germline V gene, CDR1 is LGHDT and CDR2 is YNNKEL (reference sequence). CDR3 length equals 16 residues. The DNA of the CDR3 is TGTGCCAGCAGCCCCATATCGGGACAGTCTTACACTGAAGCTTTCTTT. Its translation is CASSPISGQSYTEAFF.

The V and J genes are TRBV4-2 and TRBJ1-2; 10 nucleotides agree with TRBD1. This CDR3 comprises 15 residues. V was pared by 1 base and J by 6 bases, with 5 bases of the junction left unmatched. The germline gives CDR1 LGHNA, CDR2 YNFKEQ. CDR3 DNA sequence: TGTGCCAGCAGCCAAGCCGGGACAGGGGCCCATGGCTACACCTTC. As protein: CASSQAGTGAHGYTF.